Below are 7 T cell receptor beta chains sequenced from a single sample in a study of lymphopenia after photon versus proton radiotherapy. Measured with immunoSEQ multiplex PCR; TCRdb has only the in-frame clones, and not every one. The sample has fewer than 25,000 clones, 75% to 90% seen once. The sample here was peripheral blood, taken from a patient treated with proton-based radiotherapy. These TCRs come from a man of 80 years or more with esophageal cancer.

The V call is TRBV9, the J call TRBJ2-1, with D perhaps TRBD1 (5 bases). CDR3 length: 14 residues. Per the germline V gene, CDR1 is SGDLS and CDR2 is YYNGEE. Deletions cut 4 bases from V and 4 bases from J, with 12 bases between. CDR3 nucleotide sequence: TGTGCCAGCAGCCCCAGGCAGGGATACAATGAGCAGTTCTTC. Translating it yields CASSPRQGYNEQFF.

V usage is TRBV7-9 and J usage is TRBJ2-2; 8 nucleotides agree with TRBD1. Per germline, CDR1 SEHNR and CDR2 FQNEAQ (reference sequence). The ends lost 5 bases at V and 5 bases at J; junction bases unmatched: 10. The CDR3 is 16 amino acids. The chain's CDR3 is CASSGTSGGRTGELFF. CDR3 DNA: TGTGCCAGCAGCGGAACCTCAGGGGGCCGGACCGGGGAGCTGTTTTTT.

Of note for this clone: Other DNA variants within this sample encode the same CDR3. This sequence joins TRBV18 and TRBJ1-4, with 12 positions matching TRBD1. The junction had 1 base not matched to a gene; V was cut back by 3 bases and J by 5 bases. CDR1 and CDR2 (germline): KGHSH, LQKENI. This CDR3 contains 15 residues. CDR3 protein: CASSPGQGANEKLFF. The CDR3 nucleotides read TGTGCCAGCTCACCGGGACAGGGGGCCAATGAAAAACTGTTTTTT. Variable domain in full (rest from reference TRBV18 and TRBJ1-4): NAGVMQNPRHLVRRRGQEARLRCSPMKGHSHVYWYRQLPEEGLKFMVYLQKENIIDESGMPKERFSAEFPKEGPSILRIQQVVRGDSAAYFCASSPGQGANEKLFFGSGTQLSVL.

The chain links TRBV4-3 to TRBJ2-3; 7 bases map to TRBD2. J lost 5 bases, V lost 0 bases, and 5 bases had no gene match. The CDR3 totals 15 residues. CDR1 and CDR2 (germline): LGHNA, YSLEER. CDR3 in amino acids: CASSQDTGEGDTQYF. In nucleotides, the CDR3 is TGCGCCAGCAGCCAAGATACGGGGGAGGGAGATACGCAGTATTTT.

The chain uses TRBV5-1 and TRBJ2-7, with 9 bases identical to TRBD2. Germline V gives CDR1 SGHRS, CDR2 YFSETQ. V was clipped by 5 bases and J by 2 bases; unmatched bases: 2. The CDR3 loop spans 13 amino acids. The CDR3 spells CASRRTSAYEQYF. In DNA form, the CDR3 reads TGCGCCAGCAGGCGGACTAGCGCCTACGAGCAGTACTTC.

The V call is TRBV4-1, the J call TRBJ2-5, with TRBD2 matching 8 bases. The germline V gene encodes CDR1 MGHRA and CDR2 YSYEKL. The CDR3 runs 16 residues. V shed 3 bases, J shed 3 bases, and the junction held 9 bases outside the gene matches. The CDR3: CASSQAIAGSKETQYF. CDR3 nucleotide sequence: TGCGCCAGCAGCCAGGCCATAGCGGGAAGCAAAGAGACCCAGTACTTC.

This sequence joins TRBV29-1 and TRBJ2-3; the D call may be TRBD1 or TRBD2 (5 bases each). The germline V and J ends were trimmed by 7 bases and 0 bases, with 17 bases remaining between them. This CDR3 contains 15 residues. The germline V gene encodes CDR1 SQVTM and CDR2 ANQGSEA. The chain's CDR3 is CSAFGDPYSTDTQYF. CDR3 in DNA: TGCAGCGCTTTTGGGGACCCGTACAGCACAGATACGCAGTATTTT.